The 11 T cell receptor beta chains in this list originate from one sample, sequenced in a study of blood T cell repertoires in COVID-19. Measured with immunoSEQ multiplex PCR; TCRdb has only the in-frame clones, and not every one. The repertoire has 150,000 to 200,000 clones, roughly 90% of them found once; the top ten carry roughly 0.77%. Sequenced input: PBMCs or T cells enriched from blood (not recorded which). The receptors stem from a woman aged 18-29 years who had recovered from COVID-19.

V gene TRBV19 combines with J gene TRBJ1-2; D is uncertain. Trimming left V 6 bases short and J 4 bases short, with 6 bases between. This CDR3 spans 11 amino acids. Germline assignment: CDR1 LNHDA and CDR2 SQIVND (reference sequence). The CDR3 loop is CASRDFYGYTF. The CDR3 coding sequence is TGTGCCAGTAGAGACTTCTATGGCTACACCTTC. Using reference TRBV19 and TRBJ1-2 for the parts outside the CDR3, the full variable domain is DGGITQSPKYLFRKEGQNVTLSCEQNLNHDAMYWYRQDPGQGLRLIYYSQIVNDFQKGDIAEGYSVSREKKESFPLTVTSAQKNPTAFYLCASRDFYGYTFGSGTRLTVV.

The chain employs TRBV6-4 and TRBJ2-3; 8 nucleotides agree with TRBD2. V shed 5 bases and J 1 base; nucleotides not matched to a gene: 2. CDR1 is MRHNA and CDR2 is SNTAGT in the germline V gene. This CDR3 comprises 14 residues. CDR3 sequence (DNA): TGTGCCAGCAGTCCAGCGGGGGGCACAGATACGCAGTATTTT. Encoded protein: CASSPAGGTDTQYF.

The chain combines TRBV6-5 with TRBJ2-7; TRBD1 agrees at 10 bases. This CDR3 is 15 amino acids long. Germline V gene sequence: CDR1 MNHEY, CDR2 SVGAGI. Trimming at V came to 7 bases and at J to 5 bases, leaving 11 bases not matched to a gene. The CDR3 loop is CASTRGTGEVHEQYF. CDR3 nucleotides: TGTGCCAGCACCAGGGGGACAGGGGAGGTCCACGAGCAGTACTTC.

The chain uses TRBV7-6 and TRBJ1-6, with D tentatively TRBD1 (5 bases). Germline V gene data show CDR1 as SGHVS and CDR2 as FNYEAQ. The CDR3 has 14 residues. Trimming took off 1 base at V and 7 bases at J, with 8 bases between the two ends. The CDR3 reads CASSLDRTNSPLHF. CDR3 sequence (DNA): TGTGCCAGCAGCTTAGACAGGACGAATTCACCCCTCCACTTT.

The chain is built from TRBV7-3 and TRBJ2-7; unclear D gene. With 4 bases removed from V and 6 bases from J, the gap between germline ends came to 13 bases. The CDR3 totals 13 residues. Looked up from germline, CDR1 is SGHTA and CDR2 is FQGTGA. The CDR3 region has the DNA TGTGCCAGCAGCTCGACGTACAGCTCCGAGCAGTACTTC. It is translated as CASSSTYSSEQYF.

The chain is built from TRBV2 and TRBJ2-7; the D gene is possibly TRBD1 (5 bases). This CDR3 comprises 14 residues. Trimming removed 6 bases at V and 0 bases at J, with 12 bases between. Germline CDR1 reads SNHLY; CDR2 reads FYNNEI. This CDR3 reads CASRRTFVSYEQYF. The CDR3 nucleotides read TGTGCCAGCAGACGGACATTCGTCTCCTACGAGCAGTACTTC.

The V call is TRBV5-6, the J call TRBJ2-2; D perhaps matches TRBD2 (6 bases). Germline assignment: CDR1 SGHDT and CDR2 YYEEEE. This CDR3 has 16 residues. Trimming removed 1 base at V and 5 bases at J, with 15 bases between. The CDR3 DNA follows: TGTGCCAGCAGCTTGTTCGGGAGTGGAAGAACCGGGGAGCTGTTTTTT. Protein product: CASSLFGSGRTGELFF.

A single count supports this clone. The gene calls are TRBV4-1 and TRBJ2-1, with D possibly being TRBD2 (6 bases). Germline-derived CDR1 and CDR2 are MGHRA and YSYEKL. Trimming pared 1 base from V and 4 bases from J, leaving 14 bases between. This CDR3 has 16 amino acids. As DNA, the CDR3 is TGCGCCAGCAGCCAAGCGTTCATCCGGGAGTACAATGAGCAGTTCTTC. Its protein is CASSQAFIREYNEQFF.

The gene calls are TRBV19 and TRBJ1-6, with 10 positions matching TRBD1. This CDR3 is built from 15 residues. Germline V CDR1 and CDR2: LNHDA, SQIVND (reference sequence). With 3 bases clipped from V and 8 bases from J, the junction kept 4 bases outside the gene matches. This CDR3 is CASSIGQGVHSPLHF. CDR3 DNA: TGTGCCAGTAGTATTGGACAGGGGGTTCATTCACCCCTCCACTTT.

This clone was seen a few times. This chain joins TRBV27 and TRBJ2-7; D perhaps matches TRBD2 (6 bases). Germline CDR1 and CDR2: MNHEY and SMNVEV (reference sequence). The length of the CDR3 is 16 residues. V was cut by 6 bases and J by 3 bases, with 21 bases left in between. The CDR3 sequence: CASSPLLGGPYYEQYF. The CDR3 region has the DNA TGTGCCAGCAGCCCACTCCTCGGAGGGCCGTACTACGAGCAGTACTTC.

Only a few counts were recorded for this clone. This chain links TRBV29-1 with TRBJ2-5; D gene unclear. V was pared by 4 bases and J by 5 bases, with 14 bases between. There are 13 residues in the CDR3. Germline V lookup: CDR1 SQVTM, CDR2 ANQGSEA. For the CDR3, the DNA is TGCAGCGTTGGCGCGGAGTCCGGGGAGACCCAGTACTTC. This gives the protein CSVGAESGETQYF.